In this sample, the clone carrying this T cell receptor beta chain turned up many times. Thyroid surgery had not been preceded by any treatment in any patient. With 2 bases clipped from V and 7 bases from J, the junction kept 7 bases outside the gene matches. CDR1 is KGHSH, CDR2 LQKENI, per germline. The CDR3 extends over 15 amino acids. TCRdb reanalyzed the PCR reads with MiXCR. The sample consists of over 25,000 clones, about 15% of them appearing once. The source of the sample is a study of metastatic and nonmetastatic thyroid tumors. Source material: blood. The TCR sequence derives from a female donor with papillary thyroid cancer or a benign thyroid nodule (not recorded which). Some clones in this sample may be carry-over from other donors' samples. J is TRBJ2-1 and V is TRBV18; 8 bases align to TRBD1. The DNA for the CDR3 is TGTGCCAGCTCACCAGCAGGGGGCGCTCAGAATGAGCAGTTCTTC. This encodes CASSPAGGAQNEQFF. Variable domain in full (rest from reference TRBV18 and TRBJ2-1): NAGVMQNPRHLVRRRGQEARLRCSPMKGHSHVYWYRQLPEEGLKFMVYLQKENIIDESGMPKERFSAEFPKEGPSILRIQQVVRGDSAAYFCASSPAGGAQNEQFFGPGTRLTVL.